A single TCR beta chain is shown here with its context. No antigen is known for it. The CDR3 is made up of 16 amino acids. Germline V gene lookup returns CDR1 MGHRA and CDR2 YSYEKL. These data belong to a study of tumor and adjacent non-tumor tissue in lung cancer. Study overall: Histology: about 13 adenocarcinoma, a couple of squamous cell carcinoma, 1 small cell lung cancer.

Notes on the study in general: Normal lung showed higher cumulative top 100 clone frequency than tumor.

A modified ARM-PCR protocol with three rounds of nested PCR amplified TCRbeta. TCRdb called the multiplex PCR reads again in MiXCR, with one record for every CDR3 protein. The sample includes more than 85,000 distinct CDR3 sequences, less than 75% of them seen just once. This sample's RNA came from whole unsorted tissue. The normal lung tissue was taken more than 3 cm from the tumor edge. Chemotherapy-naive patients with new lung cancer underwent thoracic surgery in China, August–November 2014. This receptor was identified in a man younger than 40 with non-small cell lung cancer. The gene calls are TRBV4-1 and TRBJ2-7; tentatively, D is TRBD1 (5 bases). Near its end, the DNA agrees better with TRBJ2-1, so the J call may be wrong. What was sequenced was distant non-tumor lung tissue. This CDR3 reads CASSQDDQGNTYEQFF. The CDR3 DNA sequence: TGCGCCAGCAGCCAAGATGACCAGGGAAACACCTACGAGCAGTTCTTC.